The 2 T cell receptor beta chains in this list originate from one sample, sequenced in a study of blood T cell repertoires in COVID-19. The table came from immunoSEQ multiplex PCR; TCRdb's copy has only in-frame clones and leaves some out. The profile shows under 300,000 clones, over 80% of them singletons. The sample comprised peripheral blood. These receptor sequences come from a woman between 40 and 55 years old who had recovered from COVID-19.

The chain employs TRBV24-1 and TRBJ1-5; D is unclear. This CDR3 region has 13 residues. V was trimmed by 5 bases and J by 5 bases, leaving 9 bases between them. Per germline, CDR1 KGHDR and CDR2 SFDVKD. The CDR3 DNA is TGTGCCACCAGTGGGAGTGGCGATCAGCCCCAGCATTTT. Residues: CATSGSGDQPQHF.

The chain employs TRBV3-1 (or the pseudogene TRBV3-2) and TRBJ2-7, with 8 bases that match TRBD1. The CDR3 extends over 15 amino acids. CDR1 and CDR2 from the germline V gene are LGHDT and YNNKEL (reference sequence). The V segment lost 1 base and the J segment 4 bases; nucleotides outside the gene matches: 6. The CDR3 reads CASSQATGDWYEQYF. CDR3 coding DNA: TGTGCCAGCAGCCAAGCGACAGGGGACTGGTACGAGCAGTACTTC.